A selection of T cell receptor beta chains follows, all from one sample in a study of T-cell reconstitution after alpha-beta-depleted transplantation in children. TCRdb reprocessed the PCR reads with MiXCR, giving one entry per CDR3 protein. The sample shows roughly 590,000 distinct CDR3 sequences, roughly 15% of them seen only once. The specimen comprised PBMCs from the stem cell graft donor, sampled from the stem cell graft. The receptor set was obtained from a human donor who donated a stem cell graft to a child with acute myeloid leukemia. Both conserved end residues are part of each CDR3. Each record gives: clone size, V gene, J gene, D gene, CDR3 DNA, CDR3 protein. D genes are given only for firm matches. For some rows the clone size is stated as once, few or many, or as a class when expanded; others skip it.

size: -; V: TRBV12-3/TRBV12-4; J: TRBJ1-2; D: TRBD1; DNA: TGTGCCAGCAGTCCAAGTACAGGGGGCGCCGGAGGGGGCTACACCTTC; CDR3: CASSPSTGGAGGGYTF
size: few; V: TRBV20-1; J: TRBJ1-5; D: -; DNA: TGCAGTGCTAGAGATGAGGGGTATAGCAATCAGCCCCAGCATTTT; CDR3: CSARDEGYSNQPQHF
size: few; V: TRBV7-9; J: TRBJ2-7; D: TRBD1; DNA: TGTGCCAGCAGCTTAGAAGGGACAGAAGAGCAGTACTTC; CDR3: CASSLEGTEEQYF
size: -; V: TRBV4-2; J: TRBJ2-1; D: TRBD1; DNA: TGTGCCAGCAGCCCCGGCCACCTGACTTACAGGGGAAATGAGCAGTTCTTC; CDR3: CASSPGHLTYRGNEQFF
size: -; V: TRBV2; J: TRBJ2-5; D: -; DNA: TGTGCCAGACAGGGACAAGAGACCCAGTACTTC; CDR3: CARQGQETQYF
size: few; V: TRBV20-1; J: TRBJ2-2; D: TRBD2; DNA: TGCAGTGCTAGACCATGGACTAGCGGGGGCGCCGGGGAGCTGTTTTTT; CDR3: CSARPWTSGGAGELFF
size: many; V: TRBV29-1; J: TRBJ2-5; D: -; DNA: TGCAGCCCGACTGATCGGGAGACCCAGTACTTC; CDR3: CSPTDRETQYF
size: many; V: TRBV12-3/TRBV12-4; J: TRBJ2-5; D: TRBD2; DNA: TGTGCCAGCAGTCCTAGCGGGAAGGGCCAAGAGACCCAGTACTTC; CDR3: CASSPSGKGQETQYF
size: few; V: TRBV5-1; J: TRBJ2-7; D: TRBD1; DNA: TGCGCCAGCAGCTCCCGGATCGGACAGGCTTACTACGAGCAGTACTTC; CDR3: CASSSRIGQAYYEQYF
size: -; V: TRBV18; J: TRBJ2-1; D: TRBD1; DNA: TGTGCCAGCTCACCACCAACCTGGGGGGACAGGGCCTTCAATGAGCAGTTCTTC; CDR3: CASSPPTWGDRAFNEQFF
size: many; V: TRBV20-1; J: TRBJ1-5; D: -; DNA: TGCAGTGCTCTAGGGGGGGATAGCAATCAGCCCCAGCATTTT; CDR3: CSALGGDSNQPQHF
size: few; V: TRBV24-1; J: TRBJ2-5; D: -; DNA: TGTGCCACCAGTGATCGAGGGGTAGTGGAGACCCAGTACTTC; CDR3: CATSDRGVVETQYF
size: -; V: TRBV20-1; J: TRBJ2-7; D: TRBD1; DNA: TGCAGTGCCACGACCTGGGACAGAGGATACGAGCAGTACTTC; CDR3: CSATTWDRGYEQYF
size: few; V: TRBV10-1; J: TRBJ2-2; D: -; DNA: TGCGCCAGCAGTGACCAGTCGGTGGGCACCGGGGAGCTGTTTTTT; CDR3: CASSDQSVGTGELFF
size: many; V: TRBV6-1; J: TRBJ1-2; D: -; DNA: TGTGCCAGCAGTAGACAGGTGGACTACTATGGCTACACCTTC; CDR3: CASSRQVDYYGYTF
size: many; V: TRBV29-1; J: TRBJ2-1; D: TRBD2; DNA: TGCAGCGTGGGACTAGCTACCCCCAATCACAGAGAGCAGTTCTTC; CDR3: CSVGLATPNHREQFF
size: -; V: TRBV12-3/TRBV12-4; J: TRBJ2-3; D: -; DNA: TGTGCCAGCCACACAGATACGCAGTATTTT; CDR3: CASHTDTQYF
size: few; V: TRBV29-1; J: TRBJ2-5; D: -; DNA: TGCAGCGTTGAAACAGAAGAGGACGAGACCCAGTACTTC; CDR3: CSVETEEDETQYF
size: many; V: TRBV7-2; J: TRBJ2-1; D: -; DNA: TGTGCCAGCAGCCCAGGGATCTACAATGAGCAGTTCTTC; CDR3: CASSPGIYNEQFF
size: many; V: TRBV20-1; J: TRBJ2-1; D: -; DNA: TGCAGTACTGTAGGAGACAACTCCTACAATGAGCAGTTCTTC; CDR3: CSTVGDNSYNEQFF
size: many; V: TRBV6-1; J: TRBJ2-7; D: TRBD2; DNA: TGTGCCAGTTCTCTAGCGGACCAGCTCTACGAGCAGTACTTC; CDR3: CASSLADQLYEQYF
size: few; V: TRBV5-5; J: TRBJ1-1; D: -; DNA: TGTGCCAGCAGCTTGCCCCCCTTGAACACTGAAGCTTTCTTT; CDR3: CASSLPPLNTEAFF
size: many; V: TRBV7-2; J: TRBJ2-1; D: -; DNA: TGTGCCAGCAGTGAAAGCCAGGGATCCAATGAGCAGTTCTTC; CDR3: CASSESQGSNEQFF
size: many; V: TRBV7-3; J: TRBJ2-1; D: TRBD1; DNA: TGTGCCAGCAGCTCCGCTCCGGGACAGTCGTCCTACAATGAGCAGTTCTTC; CDR3: CASSSAPGQSSYNEQFF
size: -; V: TRBV12-3/TRBV12-4; J: TRBJ2-1; D: -; DNA: TGTGCCAGCAGTCTCAAAGGTGACAGAGATAATGAGCAGTTCTTC; CDR3: CASSLKGDRDNEQFF
size: -; V: TRBV9; J: TRBJ1-5; D: -; DNA: TGTGCCAGCAGCGCAACCTCCTCGGCGGGACAGCCCCAGCATTTT; CDR3: CASSATSSAGQPQHF
size: -; V: TRBV30; J: TRBJ2-1; D: -; DNA: TGTGCCTGGAGTGTAGCCGTTTACAATGAGCAGTTCTTC; CDR3: CAWSVAVYNEQFF
size: -; V: TRBV4-1; J: TRBJ1-1; D: -; DNA: TGCGCCAGCAGCCTCGTGGGGGCGGACACTGAAGCTTTCTTT; CDR3: CASSLVGADTEAFF
size: many; V: TRBV5-1; J: TRBJ2-2; D: -; DNA: TGCGCCAGCAGCCCGGACAGCACCGGGGAGCTGTTTTTT; CDR3: CASSPDSTGELFF
size: -; V: TRBV11-2; J: TRBJ1-2; D: TRBD1; DNA: TGTGCCAGCAGCTTTACAGGGGTGGAGGGCTACACCTTC; CDR3: CASSFTGVEGYTF
size: few; V: TRBV5-1; J: TRBJ2-3; D: TRBD2; DNA: TGCGCCAGCAGCTTGGCAAAGTTTAGCGGGGGAGACACAGATACGCAGTATTTT; CDR3: CASSLAKFSGGDTDTQYF
size: -; V: TRBV27; J: TRBJ1-3; D: -; DNA: TGTGCCAGCAGTGCGGCCGGCCGTGGCGGGACGACTGGAAACACCATATATTTT; CDR3: CASSAAGRGGTTGNTIYF
size: many; V: TRBV20-1; J: TRBJ2-5; D: TRBD2; DNA: TGCAGTCCTAGCGGGCACCAAGAGACCCAGTACTTC; CDR3: CSPSGHQETQYF
size: few; V: TRBV5-1; J: TRBJ2-3; D: -; DNA: TGCGCCAGCAGCTTGGGAAGGCCCCGGGATACGCAGTATTTT; CDR3: CASSLGRPRDTQYF
size: -; V: TRBV7-9; J: TRBJ1-1; D: -; DNA: TGTGCCAGCAGCTTCACTATTGAAGGAGCTTTCTTT; CDR3: CASSFTIEGAFF
size: -; V: TRBV20-1; J: TRBJ2-2; D: -; DNA: TGCAGTGCTAGAACCACAGGCCTCGGGTGGACCGGGGAGCTGTTTTTT; CDR3: CSARTTGLGWTGELFF
size: many; V: TRBV20-1; J: TRBJ1-1; D: -; DNA: TGCAGTGCTAGACAGACAGGTCGCGCCACTGAAGCTTTCTTT; CDR3: CSARQTGRATEAFF
size: many; V: TRBV20-1; J: TRBJ2-1; D: -; DNA: TGCAGTGCAGCCGAGTACTCCTACAATGAGCAGTTCTTC; CDR3: CSAAEYSYNEQFF
size: -; V: TRBV12-3/TRBV12-4; J: TRBJ2-2; D: -; DNA: TGTGCCAGCAGTCTCGTATTAGGAACCGGGGAGCTGTTTTTT; CDR3: CASSLVLGTGELFF
size: few; V: TRBV4-3; J: TRBJ2-2; D: TRBD2; DNA: TGCGCCAGCAGCCTCAGCGGGGGGGAGACCGGGGAGCTGTTTTTT; CDR3: CASSLSGGETGELFF
size: many; V: TRBV5-1; J: TRBJ1-3; D: -; DNA: TGCGCCAGCAGCTTGGGTACCGTCTCTGGAAACACCATATATTTT; CDR3: CASSLGTVSGNTIYF
size: -; V: TRBV13; J: TRBJ1-3; D: -; DNA: TGTGCCAGCAGCTGGGGGGGAAACACCATATATTTT; CDR3: CASSWGGNTIYF
size: -; V: TRBV7-2; J: TRBJ2-3; D: -; DNA: TGTGCCAGCAGCTCAGAGCGGAGCCGCACAGATACGCAGTATTTT; CDR3: CASSSERSRTDTQYF
size: -; V: TRBV20-1; J: TRBJ1-5; D: -; DNA: TGCAGTGCTAGAGATATCAAGACGGAGGATCAGCCCCAGCATTTT; CDR3: CSARDIKTEDQPQHF
size: few; V: TRBV5-6; J: TRBJ2-3; D: -; DNA: TGTGCCAGCAGCTTGGTGGGGACCCCAACAGATACGCAGTATTTT; CDR3: CASSLVGTPTDTQYF